These 4 T cell receptor beta chains share one sample of origin, sequenced in a study of T-cell memory formation after mild COVID-19. Via MiXCR, TCRdb re-called the 5' RACE reads, giving one row per CDR3 protein. The profile shows 110,000 or so distinct CDR3 sequences, 20% to 25% of them singletons. Sequencing used PBMCs or a T cell subset sorted from them (not recorded which). These receptors were collected from a man younger than 35 who had mild COVID-19 (a few samples of this study predate the infection). Cell type and time point are not known.

The V gene is TRBV25-1, the J gene TRBJ2-1, with D possibly being TRBD1 or TRBD2 (5 bases each). Trimming removed 2 bases at V and 2 bases at J, with 10 bases between. Germline V gene sequence: CDR1 MGHDK, CDR2 SYGVNS. The CDR3 runs to 15 residues. CDR3 region: CASSEPGRPYNEQFF. The CDR3, as DNA: TGTGCCAGCAGTGAACCGGGGCGACCCTACAATGAGCAGTTCTTC.

This clonotype has a handful of counts. The chain recombines TRBV7-9 with TRBJ2-3; D is uncertain. The germline V and J ends were trimmed by 4 bases and 0 bases, with 11 bases remaining between them. The CDR3 is made up of 15 amino acids. The germline CDR1 and CDR2 sequences are SEHNR and FQNEAQ (reference sequence). CDR3 DNA: TGTGCCAGCAGCTCGGGTGTGATCAGCACAGATACGCAGTATTTT. It is translated as CASSSGVISTDTQYF.

The chain employs TRBV5-5 and TRBJ2-7, with a weak D call TRBD1 (5 bases). Germline CDR1 SGHKS, CDR2 YYEKEE (reference sequence). This CDR3 comprises 13 residues. V was shortened by 3 bases and J by 5 bases, with 12 bases between the two germline ends. This CDR3 is CASSYTGLDEQYV. The CDR3 DNA is TGTGCCAGCAGCTACACAGGTTTAGACGAGCAGTACGTC.

The rearrangement uses TRBV7-9 and TRBJ2-5; D could derive from TRBD1 or TRBD2 (5 bases each). The CDR3 contains 16 residues. Germline loops: CDR1 SEHNR, CDR2 FQNEAQ (reference sequence). V was trimmed by 1 base and J by 5 bases, leaving 17 bases between them. CDR3 nucleotides: TGTGCCAGCAGCTTAGTCTACAGGAGGCCCAAGGAGACCCAGTACTTC. Its translation: CASSLVYRRPKETQYF.